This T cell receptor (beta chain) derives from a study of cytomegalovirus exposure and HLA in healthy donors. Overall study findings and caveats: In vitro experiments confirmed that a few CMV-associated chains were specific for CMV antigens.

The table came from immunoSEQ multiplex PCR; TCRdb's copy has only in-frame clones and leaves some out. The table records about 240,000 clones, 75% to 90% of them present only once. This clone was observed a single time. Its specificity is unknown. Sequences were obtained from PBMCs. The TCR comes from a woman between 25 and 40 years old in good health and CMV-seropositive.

The CDR3 bases are TGTGCCAGCAGCTTAGAAGTTGGCAACACCGGGGAGCTGTTTTTT. Translated: CASSLEVGNTGELFF. V is TRBV11-2 and J is TRBJ2-2; D is unclear. The CDR3 runs to 15 residues. V lost 0 bases to trimming and J lost 2 bases, with 7 bases between them. From germline, CDR1 is SGHAT and CDR2 FQNNGV.